The 27 T cell receptor beta chains below all came from one sample that was sequenced in a study of T cells in Graves' hyperthyroidism and ophthalmopathy (dated by TCRdb to between 2019 and 2020). Libraries were constructed by multiplex PCR. Sequencing used an Illumina HiSeq 2000. The TCR beta CDR3 regions were amplified from the RNA transcripts. The first round of RT-PCR for the TCR CDR3 was performed with the HTBI primer set and the Qiagen OneStep RT-PCR kit. The raw public reads went through TCRdb reprocessing: fastp at Q25, MiXCR clone calling, in-frame beta chains kept. Every entry covers one CDR3 protein and lists the most common genes and DNA from its rows. The sample yields 300,000 to 450,000 distinct CDR3 sequences; approximately 15% were counted once. Jointly, the top ten make up over 25% of the sample. Sequenced sample: blood. The receptors here all came from a woman aged 25 to 39 with Graves' hyperthyroidism.

The chain employs TRBV6-1 and TRBJ1-5, with 7 bases lining up with TRBD1. This CDR3 is 15 amino acids long. Germline lookup yields CDR1 MNHNS and CDR2 SASEGT. The trim removed 5 bases at V and 2 bases at J, leaving 6 bases unmatched. The DNA for the CDR3 is TGTGCCAGCAGTCGACAAGGGACAGGCAATCAGCCCCAGCATTTT. This encodes CASSRQGTGNQPQHF.

This clonotype was picked up many times. This chain uses TRBV28 with TRBJ1-2, with 7 bases aligning to TRBD1. The V gene's germline CDR1 is MDHEN and CDR2 SYDVKM. V shed 5 bases and J 2 bases; nucleotides not matched to a gene: 8. CDR3 length equals 15 residues. The CDR3: CASSQPDRRNYGYTF. CDR3 DNA sequence: TGTGCCAGCAGTCAACCGGACAGGCGGAACTATGGCTACACCTTC.

This clonotype was observed many times. This chain uses TRBV2 with TRBJ2-7, with TRBD1 matching over 7 bases. Germline assignment: CDR1 SNHLY and CDR2 FYNNEI. The ends lost 1 base at V and 2 bases at J; junction bases unmatched: 8. There are 16 residues in the CDR3. CDR3 DNA: TGTGCCAGCAGTGAAGTGACAGGGTTTCGGCCCTACGAGCAGTACTTC. It yields the protein CASSEVTGFRPYEQYF.

The chain recombines TRBV28 with TRBJ2-5; D possibly corresponds to TRBD1 (6 bases). The CDR3 runs 15 residues. The V end was cut by 7 bases, the J end by 7 bases, with 22 bases between. Germline lookup yields CDR1 MDHEN and CDR2 SYDVKM. CDR3 residues: CASTRPGTPSGTQYF. CDR3 sequence (DNA): TGTGCCAGCACCCGACCGGGGACACCAAGTGGGACCCAGTACTTC.

This clonotype occurred many times. The CDR3 sequence: CASSLWTGTSGNTIYF. For the CDR3, the DNA is TGTGCCAGCAGTTTATGGACCGGGACAAGTGGAAACACCATATATTTT. The chain has TRBV28 and TRBJ1-3, with D maybe TRBD1 (6 bases). This CDR3 has 16 residues. The V end lost 0 bases, the J end lost 3 bases, and 12 bases lay between the germline ends. In germline, CDR1 is MDHEN, CDR2 SYDVKM.

This clonotype was detected ten times or more. The chain recombines TRBV30 with TRBJ1-5; TRBD1 agrees at 7 bases. Germline lookup yields CDR1 GTSNPN and CDR2 SVGIG (reference sequence). V was pared by 6 bases and J by 3 bases, with 5 bases of the junction left unmatched. There are 13 residues in the CDR3. The CDR3 DNA reads as TGTGCCTGCGGGACAGACTTCAATCAGCCCCAGCATTTT. Its protein product is CACGTDFNQPQHF.

This clonotype was counted many times. V gene TRBV6-5 combines with J gene TRBJ2-5; a weak D match, TRBD1 (5 bases). The V end lost 2 bases, the J end lost 1 base, and 14 bases lay between the germline ends. This CDR3 has 16 amino acids. The germline gives CDR1 MNHEY, CDR2 SVGAGI. The CDR3 loop is CASSYGAGKVQETQYF. The CDR3, as DNA: TGTGCCAGCAGTTACGGCGCAGGGAAAGTCCAAGAGACCCAGTACTTC.

This clonotype has a single count. This chain joins TRBV25-1 and TRBJ2-2, with D unresolved. Trimming removed 4 bases from V and 7 bases from J, with 4 bases in between. This CDR3 region has 11 residues. The germline V gene encodes CDR1 MGHDK and CDR2 SYGVNS. CDR3 amino acids: CASSAFGELFF. The DNA of the CDR3 is TGTGCCAGCAGTGCCTTCGGGGAGCTGTTTTTT.

This clonotype was seen repeatedly, ten times or more. The chain couples TRBV29-1 to TRBJ2-3; D perhaps matches TRBD2 (6 bases). The CDR3 extends over 14 amino acids. The ends were cut back, 6 bases at V and 2 bases at J, with 15 bases in the middle. From germline, CDR1 is SQVTM and CDR2 ANQGSEA. The DNA for the CDR3 is TGCAGCGTCTTAGCGGCCCCGGCCACAGATACGCAGTATTTT. This codes for CSVLAAPATDTQYF.

The chain links TRBV20-1 to TRBJ2-5, with a possible D match to TRBD1 (6 bases). The V end was cut by 0 bases, the J end by 5 bases, with 16 bases between. This CDR3 comprises 15 residues. CDR1 DFQATT and CDR2 SNEGSKA come from the germline V gene (reference sequence). CDR3 protein: CSARDLSGDGETQYF. The CDR3 nucleotides are TGCAGTGCTAGAGATCTTTCAGGGGACGGTGAGACCCAGTACTTC.

In this sample, this clonotype turned up many times. The J gene is TRBJ2-1, the V gene TRBV12-5; the match to TRBD2 covers 16 bases. The CDR3 sequence is 20 residues long. Looked up from germline, CDR1 is LGHNT and CDR2 is FRNRAP. V shed 0 bases, J shed 0 bases, and the junction held 5 bases outside the gene matches. The CDR3 region has the DNA TGTGCTAGTGGTTTGGTACTGGGACTAGCGGGAGGGAGCTCCTACAATGAGCAGTTCTTC. This translates into CASGLVLGLAGGSSYNEQFF.

With regard to this clonotype: Mismatch with germline at one junction end may stem from a read error. The chain uses TRBV10-3 and TRBJ1-4; the D is unclear. The CDR3 extends over 13 amino acids. Germline CDR1 and CDR2: ENHRY and SYGVKD. This CDR3 is CASSLDTGEKLFF. The CDR3 DNA reads TGTGCCAGCAGTTTAGATACTGGGGAAAAACTGTTTTTT.

This clonotype was seen ten or more times. The chain is built from TRBV29-1 and TRBJ2-7; 9 bases match TRBD2. The CDR3 sequence is 12 residues long. Trimming removed 5 bases from V and 9 bases from J; junction bases left unmatched: 8. The germline CDR1 and CDR2 sequences are SQVTM and ANQGSEA. CDR3 sequence (DNA): TGCAGCGTTCTGGTAGCGGGAGTTCTGCAGTACTTC. Amino acid sequence: CSVLVAGVLQYF.

This clonotype appeared a few times. The chain recombines TRBV2 with TRBJ1-5; D is uncertain. This CDR3 has 13 amino acids. Germline V CDR1 and CDR2: SNHLY, FYNNEI. V lost 3 bases, J lost 3 bases, and 6 bases lay in between. DNA for the CDR3: TGTGCCAGCAGTGAGGGAGCCAATCAGCCCCAGCATTTT. Protein product: CASSEGANQPQHF. The full variable domain, its missing parts supplied by reference TRBV2 and TRBJ1-5, is EPEVTQTPSHQVTQMGQEVILRCVPISNHLYFYWYRQILGQKVEFLVSFYNNEISEKSEIFDDQFSVERPDGSNFTLKIRSTKLEDSAMYFCASSEGANQPQHFGDGTRLSIL.

This sequence joins TRBV30 and TRBJ2-1; 12 bases align to TRBD2. The CDR3 covers 16 residues. Germline V gene sequence: CDR1 GTSNPN, CDR2 SVGIG (reference sequence). The ends lost 3 bases at V and 7 bases at J; junction bases unmatched: 10. The CDR3 DNA sequence: TGTGCCTGGAGCGTCACGCGGACTAGCGGGATAAATGAGCAGTTCTTC. The encoded protein is CAWSVTRTSGINEQFF.

The chain joins TRBV6-2 or TRBV6-3 to TRBJ1-5, with D maybe TRBD1 (6 bases). Germline V gene lookup returns CDR1 MNHEY and CDR2 SVGEGT. The CDR3 is 18 residues long. The V end lost 7 bases, the J end lost 0 bases, and 22 bases lay between the germline ends. DNA of the CDR3: TGTGCCAGCATCCAGAACGTCAGGGGCCCATATAGCAATCAGCCCCAGCATTTT. Its translation: CASIQNVRGPYSNQPQHF.

This rearrangement joins TRBV12-3 or TRBV12-4 to TRBJ1-1; D is uncertain. CDR3 size: 13 residues. V was pared by 6 bases and J by 1 base, with 9 bases between. CDR3 residues: CASSGWENTEAFF. In DNA form, the CDR3 reads TGTGCCAGCAGCGGCTGGGAGAACACTGAAGCTTTCTTT.

This clonotype appeared many times. The chain joins TRBV27 to TRBJ1-1; D may be TRBD1 (6 bases). This CDR3 comprises 14 residues. Trimming removed 2 bases from V and 5 bases from J, with 12 bases in between. The V gene's germline CDR1 is MNHEY and CDR2 SMNVEV (reference sequence). DNA of the CDR3: TGTGCCAGCAGTTTAGCACAGGGACGAACTGAAGCTTTCTTT. Translation: CASSLAQGRTEAFF.

This clonotype came up a few times. The rearrangement joins TRBV9 to TRBJ2-2; TRBD1 matches 11 bases. V was clipped by 1 base and J by 5 bases; unmatched bases: 7. The V gene's germline CDR1 is SGDLS and CDR2 YYNGEE. This CDR3 has 17 residues. The CDR3 nucleotides are TGTGCCAGCAGCGTAACCGGACAGGGGGCGGAAACCGGGGAGCTGTTTTTT. This sequence encodes CASSVTGQGAETGELFF.

This clonotype was recorded many times. This chain connects TRBV18 to TRBJ2-7; no reliable D call. V was shortened by 2 bases and J by 0 bases, with 14 bases between the two germline ends. This CDR3 spans 16 amino acids. Germline values: CDR1 KGHSH, CDR2 LQKENI. The CDR3 reads CASSPVPQTPSYEQYF. CDR3 DNA: TGTGCCAGCTCACCAGTCCCCCAAACCCCCTCCTACGAGCAGTACTTC. Full variable domain (missing parts from reference TRBV18 and TRBJ2-7): NAGVMQNPRHLVRRRGQEARLRCSPMKGHSHVYWYRQLPEEGLKFMVYLQKENIIDESGMPKERFSAEFPKEGPSILRIQQVVRGDSAAYFCASSPVPQTPSYEQYFGPGTRLTVT.

A few counts support this clonotype. The chain has TRBV24-1 and TRBJ1-2, with D unresolved. CDR1 is KGHDR, CDR2 SFDVKD, per germline. V was shortened by 4 bases and J by 7 bases, with 12 bases between the two germline ends. The CDR3 runs 13 residues. CDR3 sequence: CATSDRDRSGYTF. Here the CDR3 DNA reads TGTGCCACCAGTGACCGGGATCGGTCTGGCTACACCTTC.

This sequence joins TRBV30 and TRBJ1-5; D remains unclear. CDR1 GTSNPN and CDR2 SVGIG come from the germline V gene (reference sequence). V lost 3 bases and J 9 bases, leaving 15 bases between the germline ends. The CDR3 runs 13 residues. CDR3 amino acids: CAWSDGGKGPQHF. The CDR3 coding sequence is TGTGCCTGGAGCGATGGAGGGAAGGGGCCCCAGCATTTT.

CDR3: CASSLELETQYF. The CDR3 DNA follows: TGCGCCAGCAGCTTGGAGCTAGAGACCCAGTACTTC. The chain carries TRBV5-1 and TRBJ2-5; D is unresolved. The CDR3 is made up of 12 amino acids. V lost 0 bases and J 4 bases, leaving 4 bases between the germline ends. Germline V gene sequence: CDR1 SGHRS, CDR2 YFSETQ.

Only a few counts were recorded for this clonotype. This chain links TRBV19 with TRBJ1-5; D may be TRBD1 (6 bases). Per germline, CDR1 LNHDA and CDR2 SQIVND (reference sequence). The V gene lost 9 bases and the J gene lost 9 bases, with 21 bases spanning the gap. CDR3 length equals 14 residues. The CDR3 bases are TGTGCCAGCCGAGCCCAGGGGACGAGTGGGCCCCAGCATTTT. Protein sequence: CASRAQGTSGPQHF.

This clonotype was seen many times. The chain joins TRBV27 to TRBJ2-1, with TRBD1 as a possible D gene (5 bases). V was shortened by 1 base and J by 4 bases, with 14 bases between the two germline ends. This CDR3 comprises 16 residues. Per germline, CDR1 MNHEY and CDR2 SMNVEV (reference sequence). This CDR3 is CASSLWDGAIYNEQFF. Written as DNA, the CDR3 is TGTGCCAGCAGTTTATGGGATGGGGCCATTTACAATGAGCAGTTCTTC.

This clonotype was observed many times. The chain carries TRBV28 and TRBJ1-5; D not resolved. The length of the CDR3 is 15 residues. Germline lookup yields CDR1 MDHEN and CDR2 SYDVKM. The V end was cut by 4 bases, the J end by 8 bases, with 18 bases between. The CDR3 is CASSSFRGDGEPQHF. The DNA for the CDR3 is TGTGCCAGCAGTTCCTTCCGCGGAGACGGGGAGCCCCAGCATTTT. The full variable domain, completed using reference TRBV28 and TRBJ1-5, is DVKVTQSSRYLVKRTGEKVFLECVQDMDHENMFWYRQDPGLGLRLIYFSYDVKMKEKGDIPEGYSVSREKKERFSLILESASTNQTSMYLCASSSFRGDGEPQHFGDGTRLSIL.

This clonotype was found many times. The chain recombines TRBV20-1 with TRBJ2-3; D gene unclear. The CDR3 spans 11 residues. Trimming took 0 bases from V and 4 from J, leaving 2 bases between them. Germline lookup yields CDR1 DFQATT and CDR2 SNEGSKA (reference sequence). DNA for the CDR3: TGCAGTGCTAGAGAATCAGATACGCAGTATTTT. Translated: CSARESDTQYF.